This is a list of T cell receptor beta chains from one sample in a study of response to subunit inactivated influenza vaccine. One entry per CDR3 protein results from TCRdb running MiXCR on the RT-PCR reads. The sample yields about 300,000 distinct CDR3 sequences, 21% seen once. The sample here was PBMCs from blood, taken around 22 months after vaccination. Receptors were obtained from a man aged 50-75 years who received an inactivated influenza vaccine. CDR3s include the opening cysteine and the closing phenylalanine or tryptophan. D genes are given only for firm matches. Expanded clones get a size class; other rows say once, few or many, or leave the size out.

TRBV28	TRBD1	15	many	TRBJ2-7	CASSFGDRGTYEQYF	TGTGCCAGCAGTTTTGGGGACAGGGGCACCTACGAGCAGTACTTC
TRBV6-5	NA	11	NA	TRBJ1-1	CASRQDTEAFF	TGTGCCAGCAGACAGGACACTGAAGCTTTCTTT
TRBV6-5	NA	15	NA	TRBJ1-3	CASSYSTPSGNTIYF	TGTGCCAGCAGTTACTCGACACCCTCTGGAAACACCATATATTTT
TRBV5-1	NA	15	NA	TRBJ2-7	CASSLEGGRAYEQYF	TGCGCCAGCAGCTTGGAGGGGGGCAGAGCCTACGAGCAGTACTTC
TRBV4-2	NA	15	many	TRBJ1-2	CASSQDLTENYGYTF	TGTGCCAGCAGCCAAGATCTGACGGAAAACTATGGCTACACCTTC
TRBV6-1	NA	15	few	TRBJ1-2	CASSHLVGANYGYTF	TGTGCCAGCAGTCATTTGGTGGGGGCCAACTATGGCTACACCTTC
TRBV7-9	NA	14	NA	TRBJ2-3	CASNLSPSTDTQYF	TGTGCCAGCAACCTCAGCCCTAGCACAGATACGCAGTATTTT
TRBV7-9	NA	14	NA	TRBJ2-5	CASSKTGLREPQYF	TGTGCCAGCAGCAAAACGGGACTCCGGGAGCCCCAGTACTTC
TRBV12-3/TRBV12-4	TRBD2	20	NA	TRBJ2-5	CASSSLPWVASGSWEETQYF	TGTGCCAGCAGTTCGCTCCCGTGGGTGGCCAGCGGGAGTTGGGAAGAGACCCAGTACTTC
TRBV20-1	TRBD1	16	NA	TRBJ1-4	CSAIGFVTGGFEKLFF	TGCAGTGCTATAGGGTTTGTGACAGGGGGCTTTGAAAAACTGTTTTTT
TRBV6-6	NA	12	NA	TRBJ2-1	CASRARMGEQFF	TGTGCCAGCAGGGCCCGAATGGGCGAGCAGTTCTTC
TRBV10-2	TRBD2	15	NA	TRBJ2-5	CASSAVASGKETQYF	TGCGCCAGCAGTGCGGTGGCTAGCGGGAAAGAGACCCAGTACTTC
TRBV20-1	NA	11	NA	TRBJ2-1	CSARPSNEQFF	TGCAGTGCTAGGCCGAGCAATGAGCAGTTCTTC
TRBV5-1	TRBD1	15	NA	TRBJ1-4	CASSHPRDSNEKLFF	TGCGCCAGCAGCCACCCCCGGGACAGCAATGAAAAACTGTTTTTT
TRBV20-1	TRBD1	15	NA	TRBJ2-6	CSASGTGSGANVLTF	TGCAGTGCTTCCGGGACAGGGTCTGGGGCCAACGTCCTGACTTTC
TRBV4-2	TRBD1	16	many	TRBJ1-5	CASSQEGLGGGEPQHF	TGTGCCAGCAGCCAAGAAGGTCTGGGAGGGGGCGAGCCCCAGCATTTT
TRBV4-1	NA	16	few	TRBJ1-4	CASSQVIGKSNEKLFF	TGCGCCAGCAGCCAAGTGATTGGGAAGAGTAATGAAAAACTGTTTTTT
TRBV29-1	TRBD2	14	NA	TRBJ2-3	CSASTGTTTDTQYF	TGCAGCGCCTCCACGGGGACTACCACAGATACGCAGTATTTT
TRBV20-1	NA	13	NA	TRBJ1-1	CSARDQPGTEAFF	TGCAGTGCTAGAGATCAGCCAGGGACTGAAGCTTTCTTT
TRBV6-1	TRBD1	17	few	TRBJ2-7	CASRTGQGFDSGYEQYF	TGTGCCAGCAGGACGGGACAGGGCTTCGACTCAGGGTACGAGCAGTACTTC
TRBV9	TRBD2	16	few	TRBJ2-1	CASSGTSGSSYNEQFF	TGTGCCAGCAGCGGGACTAGCGGAAGCTCCTACAATGAGCAGTTCTTC
TRBV30	NA	15	few	TRBJ1-5	CAWSVRGSVNQPQHF	TGTGCCTGGAGTGTACGCGGGAGTGTCAATCAGCCCCAGCATTTT
TRBV18	NA	18	few	TRBJ1-3	CASSPPGTRGGSGNTIYF	TGTGCCAGCTCACCACCGGGGACTCGGGGAGGCTCTGGAAACACCATATATTTT
TRBV5-1	TRBD1	15	many	TRBJ1-6	CASSQDRGVNSPLHF	TGCGCCAGCAGCCAAGACAGGGGAGTCAATTCACCCCTCCACTTT
TRBV6-2/TRBV6-3	NA	14	few	TRBJ2-7	CASSPRKSSYEQYF	TGTGCCAGCAGCCCAAGGAAGAGCTCCTACGAGCAGTACTTC
TRBV30	NA	13	NA	TRBJ2-3	CAWIGQSTDTQYF	TGTGCCTGGATAGGACAGAGCACAGATACGCAGTATTTT
TRBV12-5	NA	17	NA	TRBJ2-2	CASGLVTGFANTGELFF	TGTGCTAGTGGTTTGGTAACGGGGTTCGCGAACACCGGGGAGCTGTTTTTT
TRBV5-1	TRBD1	16	many	TRBJ2-3	CASSSAAGGSTDTQYF	TGCGCCAGCAGCTCGGCGGCAGGGGGAAGCACAGATACGCAGTATTTT
TRBV4-1	NA	15	many	TRBJ1-5	CASSQDSVGNQPQHF	TGCGCCAGCAGCCAAGACTCGGTAGGCAATCAGCCCCAGCATTTT
TRBV12-3/TRBV12-4	NA	15	NA	TRBJ1-5	CASTEGVSGGQPQHF	TGTGCCAGCACCGAAGGGGTCTCCGGGGGTCAGCCCCAGCATTTT
TRBV5-4	NA	17	NA	TRBJ2-3	CASSPTGEPFSTDTQYF	TGTGCCAGCAGCCCGACAGGTGAACCCTTTAGCACAGATACGCAGTATTTT
TRBV20-1	NA	12	NA	TRBJ1-5	CSAETGKQPQHF	TGCAGTGCTGAAACAGGGAAACAGCCCCAGCATTTT
TRBV12-5	NA	18	few	TRBJ2-5	CASGLGTGLTWGQETQYF	TGTGCTAGTGGTTTGGGAACAGGTCTCACGTGGGGCCAAGAGACCCAGTACTTC
TRBV4-3	TRBD1	15	NA	TRBJ1-2	CASSQVDRGQGGYTF	TGCGCCAGCAGCCAAGTGGACAGGGGGCAGGGTGGCTACACCTTC
TRBV10-3	NA	14	few	TRBJ1-1	CAISERGENTEAFF	TGTGCCATCAGTGAGCGGGGCGAGAACACTGAAGCTTTCTTT
TRBV28	NA	15	few	TRBJ1-2	CASSPTGFTNYGYTF	TGTGCCAGCAGCCCCACCGGATTTACTAACTATGGCTACACCTTC
TRBV3-1	NA	11	many	TRBJ2-1	CASSEGYEQFF	TGTGCCAGCAGCGAAGGTTATGAGCAGTTCTTC
TRBV20-1	NA	13	NA	TRBJ1-6	CSARDTNNSPLHF	TGCAGTGCGCGGGACACCAATAATTCACCCCTCCACTTT
TRBV5-1	NA	13	few	TRBJ1-1	CASSSMQDTEAFF	TGCGCCAGCAGCTCCATGCAGGACACTGAAGCTTTCTTT
TRBV20-1	NA	16	NA	TRBJ1-2	CCASIVGVGSLYGYTF	TGCTGTGCTAGTATTGTCGGTGTTGGCAGCCTCTATGGCTACACCTTC
TRBV28	NA	15	NA	TRBJ2-5	CASSLVGGGWQDQYF	TGTGCCAGCAGTTTAGTTGGGGGGGGCTGGCAGGACCAGTACTTC
TRBV4-1	NA	16	many	TRBJ1-6	CASSLGMRGVGKPLHF	TGCGCCAGCAGCCTGGGTATGCGGGGGGTCGGGAAACCCCTCCACTTT
TRBV6-5	NA	14	many	TRBJ1-1	CASSYRGLNTEAFF	TGTGCCAGCAGCTACCGAGGACTGAACACTGAAGCTTTCTTT
TRBV27	NA	14	NA	TRBJ2-5	CASSQGHTQETQYF	TGTGCCAGCAGTCAGGGACATACCCAAGAGACCCAGTACTTC
TRBV20-1	TRBD1	13	few	TRBJ1-2	CSARHSDRDGYTF	TGCAGTGCTAGACACTCCGACAGGGATGGCTACACCTTC
TRBV3-1	NA	13	once	TRBJ2-7	CASSQGRGGEQYF	TGTGCCAGCAGCCAAGGCAGGGGTGGCGAGCAGTACTTC
TRBV20-1	TRBD2	16	NA	TRBJ2-2	CSAALGSGGNTGELFF	TGCAGTGCGGCCCTCGGTAGCGGGGGAAACACCGGGGAGCTGTTTTTT